The 29 T cell receptor beta chains in this list originate from one sample, sequenced in a study of shared clonotypes between healthy human individuals. Some clones are missing from TCRdb's copy, which holds only in-frame ones; the method was immunoSEQ multiplex PCR. This sample has millions of clones, with around 94% found just once. Input material: naive CD4+ T cells sorted from blood. Described subset: CD45RA+ positively selected. The source of these receptors is a man aged 18 to 29 in good health.

This clone showed up just once. The CDR3 is CASSFGTVSYNEQFF. As DNA, the CDR3 is TGTGCCAGCAGCTTTGGGACGGTATCATACAATGAGCAGTTCTTC. J is TRBJ2-1 and V is TRBV11-2; D possibly matches TRBD1 or TRBD2 (5 bases each). Germline assignment: CDR1 SGHAT and CDR2 FQNNGV. This CDR3 has 15 amino acids. Between the trimmed V and J ends, which lost 3 bases and 4 bases, there was a span of 13 bases.

A single count supports this clone. The chain joins TRBV10-1 to TRBJ2-2, with TRBD1 matching 10 bases. The V gene's germline CDR1 is WNHNN and CDR2 SYGVQD (reference sequence). The J segment lost 7 bases and the V segment lost 3 bases, leaving 8 bases of the junction unmatched. The CDR3 totals 16 residues. For the CDR3, the DNA is TGCGCCAGCAGTGAACGACCGGGACAGGGGTACGGGGAGCTGTTTTTT. Translation gives CASSERPGQGYGELFF.

This rearrangement joins TRBV6-1 to TRBJ1-5; no firm D call. The V gene lost 5 bases and the J gene lost 3 bases, with 14 bases spanning the gap. Germline V CDR1 and CDR2: MNHNS, SASEGT. The CDR3 has 15 amino acids. The CDR3 sequence: CASSPNYRYNQPQHF. CDR3 nucleotides: TGTGCCAGCAGTCCTAATTATCGGTACAATCAGCCCCAGCATTTT.

This clone appeared once. The gene calls are TRBV18 and TRBJ2-4, with 8 bases aligning to TRBD1. This CDR3 has 16 amino acids. Germline V gene sequence: CDR1 KGHSH, CDR2 LQKENI. V lost 1 base, J lost 1 base, and 3 bases stayed unmatched. The chain's CDR3 is CASSPQGQAAKNIQYF. The DNA for the CDR3 is TGTGCCAGCTCACCACAGGGACAGGCGGCCAAAAACATTCAGTACTTC.

The chain recombines TRBV27 with TRBJ2-7, with 7 bases that match TRBD2. After removal of 6 bases from V and 3 bases from J, the junction contained 8 bases not matched to a gene. There are 14 residues in the CDR3. Germline-derived CDR1 and CDR2 are MNHEY and SMNVEV (reference sequence). In DNA, the CDR3 is TGTGCCAGCAGCCGAGCGGGATTTGGCTACGAGCAGTACTTC. Its translation: CASSRAGFGYEQYF.

Comment on this clone: The sample carries other DNA sequences with the same CDR3. CDR3 coding DNA: TGTGCCAGCAGGAAAGGGGGCGGGGAGCTGTTTTTT. It codes for CASRKGGGELFF. The chain recombines TRBV2 with TRBJ2-2; D may be TRBD1 (6 bases). This CDR3 is built from 12 residues. V dropped 6 bases and J dropped 7 bases, with 9 bases sitting between them. CDR1 and CDR2 (germline): SNHLY, FYNNEI.

The chain carries TRBV6-1 and TRBJ1-2; 9 nucleotides align to TRBD1. The CDR3 length is 13 residues. CDR1 MNHNS and CDR2 SASEGT come from the germline V gene. Trimming cost V 2 bases and J 13 bases; bases outside gene matches: 8. CDR3 coding DNA: TGTGCCAGCAGTGAAAGGGACAGGGTAGGAGTCACCTTC. Its translation: CASSERDRVGVTF.

On this clone itself: One end of the junction fails to match germline, which may point to a read error. This chain connects TRBV15 to TRBJ1-2; no reliable D call. The CDR3 sequence is 13 residues long. Germline V gene data show CDR1 as LNHNV and CDR2 as YYDKDF (reference sequence). In DNA form, the CDR3 reads TGTGCCACCAGCAGAGACCACGGAGGCAATACCCCCTTC. It encodes CATSRDHGGNTPF.

The chain employs TRBV30 and TRBJ1-6; possibly TRBD1 for D (5 bases). Germline lookup yields CDR1 GTSNPN and CDR2 SVGIG (reference sequence). The CDR3 sequence is 16 residues long. V lost 2 bases to trimming and J lost 8 bases, with 19 bases between them. The CDR3 DNA reads TGTGCCTGGAGTCTCCCCCTCCCGGGGCTTGATTCACCCCTCCACTTT. It codes for CAWSLPLPGLDSPLHF.

Concerning this clone: This sample also contains other DNA sequences that code for the same CDR3. This chain joins TRBV2 and TRBJ2-7; tentative D call: TRBD1 (6 bases). Trimming left V 4 bases short and J 4 bases short, with 8 bases between. CDR1 and CDR2 (germline): SNHLY, FYNNEI. This CDR3 has 12 residues. CDR3 sequence: CASSAQGYEQYF. The CDR3, as DNA: TGTGCCAGCAGTGCCCAGGGGTACGAGCAGTACTTC.

As for this clone: The same CDR3 is also encoded by other DNA sequences in this sample. This chain uses TRBV30 with TRBJ1-1; D unclear. CDR3 length: 13 amino acids. CDR1 GTSNPN and CDR2 SVGIG come from the germline V gene (reference sequence). Trimming removed 2 bases from V and 1 base from J, with 8 bases in between. CDR3 sequence (DNA): TGTGCCTGGAGTCCAAGTGGGAACACTGAAGCTTTCTTT. Translating gives CAWSPSGNTEAFF.

The genes are TRBV7-9 and TRBJ2-1; 8 nucleotides agree with TRBD2. The CDR3 runs 16 residues. From germline, CDR1 is SEHNR and CDR2 FQNEAQ (reference sequence). V lost 1 base and J lost 5; bases outside the gene matches: 7. In nucleotides, the CDR3 is TGTGCCAGCAGCTTAGGCGCTAGCGGGCGCGACAATGAGCAGTTCTTC. It codes for CASSLGASGRDNEQFF.

The chain employs TRBV5-1 and TRBJ1-3, with no clear D. Germline-derived CDR1 and CDR2 are SGHRS and YFSETQ. Between the trimmed V and J ends, which lost 3 bases and 0 bases, there was a span of 7 bases. This CDR3 comprises 14 residues. In DNA form, the CDR3 reads TGCGCCAGCAGCTCTCCCTACTCTGGAAACACCATATATTTT. Its protein is CASSSPYSGNTIYF.

The chain uses TRBV5-1 and TRBJ2-5, with 8 positions matching TRBD2. J lost 1 base, V lost 4 bases, and 18 bases had no gene match. Germline CDR1 is SGHRS and CDR2 is YFSETQ. This CDR3 contains 19 residues. CDR3 coding DNA: TGCGCCAGCAGCCCGGGCCGGACTGGCGGGGGGCCGGTCCAAGAGACCCAGTACTTC. Translated, it gives CASSPGRTGGGPVQETQYF.

As concerns this clone: The junction and the germline gene differ at one end; a read error may be behind it. V and J are TRBV6-5 and TRBJ1-5; 9 bases are shared with TRBD1. The length of the CDR3 is 15 residues. Looked up from germline, CDR1 is MNHEY and CDR2 is SVGAGI. CDR3 coding DNA: TGTGCCAGCAGCCTTTCCGGGACAGGGAATCGGCCCCAGCATTTT. Protein product: CASSLSGTGNRPQHF.

This rearrangement joins TRBV7-2 to TRBJ2-3; 11 bases match TRBD2. Germline-derived CDR1 and CDR2 are SGHTA and FQGNSA. Trimming took 2 bases from V and 5 from J; bases not matched to a gene: 6. The CDR3 is 16 amino acids. The CDR3 is CASSLSPSGGLDTQYF. DNA for the CDR3: TGTGCCAGCAGCTTATCGCCTAGCGGGGGGCTAGATACGCAGTATTTT.

The genes are TRBV28 and TRBJ1-5, with D maybe TRBD1 (6 bases). Germline lookup yields CDR1 MDHEN and CDR2 SYDVKM. V lost 4 bases and J lost 4, with 20 bases in between. The CDR3 runs 17 residues. The CDR3 here is CASSCNQRQVGNQPQHF. CDR3 sequence (DNA): TGTGCCAGCAGTTGTAATCAAAGACAGGTAGGTAATCAGCCCCAGCATTTT.

This chain joins TRBV6-5 and TRBJ2-5; D uncertain. The length of the CDR3 is 12 residues. Trimming stripped 5 bases from V and 4 bases from J, with 8 bases between. The germline gives CDR1 MNHEY, CDR2 SVGAGI. The CDR3 loop is CASSLYGETQYF. Written as DNA, the CDR3 is TGTGCCAGCAGTCTCTATGGAGAGACCCAGTACTTC.

This clone was detected a few times. The chain combines TRBV30 with TRBJ1-1; TRBD1 might be the D (5 bases). This CDR3 is 13 amino acids long. The germline V and J ends were trimmed by 3 bases and 3 bases, with 11 bases remaining between them. CDR1 GTSNPN and CDR2 SVGIG come from the germline V gene (reference sequence). The CDR3 bases are TGTGCCTGGAGGGGCAGGGCCGACACTGAAGCTTTCTTT. This encodes CAWRGRADTEAFF.

This clone came up once. The chain uses TRBV12-5 and TRBJ2-1, with 7 bases that match TRBD1. This CDR3 spans 15 amino acids. The germline V gene has CDR1 LGHNT and CDR2 FRNRAP. V gave up 1 base and J gave up 6 bases; unmatched junction bases: 6. The CDR3 is CASGLGQGYSNEQFF. The CDR3 nucleotides are TGTGCTAGTGGTTTGGGACAGGGATATTCCAATGAGCAGTTCTTC.

This chain connects TRBV29-1 to TRBJ2-1; TRBD2 aligns across 13 bases. CDR3 length equals 18 residues. Germline V gene sequence: CDR1 SQVTM, CDR2 ANQGSEA. V was clipped by 4 bases and J by 0 bases; unmatched bases: 9. CDR3 nucleotide sequence: TGCAGCGTTGGACTAGCGGGAGGTGGCGGCCACTCCTACAATGAGCAGTTCTTC. It encodes CSVGLAGGGGHSYNEQFF.

The rearrangement links TRBV7-9 to TRBJ1-5; tentative D call: TRBD1 (6 bases). CDR1 is SEHNR and CDR2 is FQNEAQ in the germline V gene (reference sequence). There are 14 residues in the CDR3. V was cut by 3 bases and J by 9 bases, with 15 bases left in between. The CDR3 sequence is CASSLDSEAGPQHF. In nucleotides, the CDR3 is TGTGCCAGCAGCTTGGACAGTGAGGCCGGGCCCCAGCATTTT. The variable domain in full, with the rest retrieved from reference TRBV7-9 and TRBJ1-5, is DTGVSQNPRHKITKRGQNVTFRCDPISEHNRLYWYRQTLGQGPEFLTYFQNEAQLEKSRLLSDRFSAERPKGSFSTLEIQRTEQGDSAMYLCASSLDSEAGPQHFGDGTRLSIL.

The CDR3: CASSVLIRGEQFF. Here the CDR3 DNA reads TGTGCCAGCAGCGTACTAATTAGGGGCGAGCAGTTCTTC. The rearrangement uses TRBV9 and TRBJ2-1, with D possibly TRBD1 on 5 matching bases. Per germline, CDR1 SGDLS and CDR2 YYNGEE. This CDR3 contains 13 residues. Trimming removed 1 base at V and 10 bases at J, with 12 bases between.

The sample holds one count of this clone. The CDR3 spells CASSGKREPYEQYF. In DNA, the CDR3 is TGCGCCAGCAGTGGGAAGCGGGAGCCCTACGAGCAGTACTTC. The genes are TRBV10-2 and TRBJ2-7; 8 bases align to TRBD2. CDR3 length: 14 residues. Trimming took 4 bases from V and 2 from J; bases not matched to a gene: 4. CDR1 is WSHSY and CDR2 is SAAADI in the germline V gene.

This clone occurred once. The chain employs TRBV9 and TRBJ1-3; D uncertain. V was clipped by 3 bases and J by 0 bases, with 10 bases between them. Germline CDR1 is SGDLS and CDR2 is YYNGEE. The CDR3 is 15 amino acids. Here the CDR3 DNA reads TGTGCCAGCAGCGATCTCACACACTCTGGAAACACCATATATTTT. This encodes CASSDLTHSGNTIYF.

The CDR3 nucleotides read TGCGCCAGCAGCTTGGAGGCAGGTTTGAGGGAAAAACTGTTTTTT. It codes for CASSLEAGLREKLFF. This chain joins TRBV5-1 and TRBJ1-4; unclear D gene. V was clipped by 0 bases and J by 8 bases, with 14 bases between them. Germline assignment: CDR1 SGHRS and CDR2 YFSETQ. The CDR3 runs to 15 residues.

The chain recombines TRBV5-1 with TRBJ1-3; D uncertain. The CDR3 is 15 amino acids. Germline loops: CDR1 SGHRS, CDR2 YFSETQ. The V end lost 4 bases, the J end lost 4 bases, and 15 bases lay between the germline ends. The CDR3 loop is CASSPGPGPGNTIYF. DNA for the CDR3: TGCGCCAGCAGCCCCGGCCCCGGGCCGGGAAACACCATATATTTT.

This clone has a single count. The chain recombines TRBV10-2 with TRBJ1-5, with D perhaps matching TRBD1 (5 bases). CDR3 size: 13 residues. Germline values: CDR1 WSHSY, CDR2 SAAADI. V was cut by 5 bases and J by 4 bases, with 9 bases left in between. CDR3 in amino acids: CASSSQGNQPQHF. In DNA, the CDR3 is TGCGCCAGCAGTTCTCAGGGAAATCAGCCCCAGCATTTT.

The chain carries TRBV4-3 and TRBJ2-5; D is unclear. CDR3 length: 14 residues. CDR1 and CDR2 from the germline V gene are LGHNA and YSLEER. Between the trimmed V and J ends, which lost 0 bases and 7 bases, there was a span of 12 bases. Here the CDR3 DNA reads TGCGCCAGCAGCCAAGAATCCGGGTCGGCGACCCAGTACTTC. It translates to CASSQESGSATQYF.